This TCR beta chain emerged from a study of siplizumab effects on memory and regulatory T cells. V dropped 5 bases and J dropped 3; count of bases not matched to a gene: 14. This CDR3 region has 18 residues. Germline CDR1 SGHVS, CDR2 FQNEAQ. Broader study findings: Some alloreactive sequences were traceable to unstimulated CD4+ memory cells, and siplizumab significantly reduced them. A minor fraction of alloreactive clones, and no more, mapped to unstimulated subsets. For siplizumab cultures, the suppressive function of their proliferating Tregs was not confirmed.

The repertoire was sequenced with immunoSEQ multiplex PCR; TCRdb's copy has only in-frame clones and lacks some. This sample has 95,000 to 110,000 clones, with roughly 93% found just once. About this clone itself: No antigen is known for it.

The receptor's source is a human donor in good health. Sequencing input: Tregs sorted from blood. J is TRBJ2-2 and V is TRBV7-8; 8 bases fit TRBD2. Here the CDR3 reads CASSQNGGAGAYTGELFF. The CDR3 nucleotides read TGTGCCAGCAGCCAGAACGGGGGGGCCGGTGCGTACACCGGGGAGCTGTTTTTT.